This T cell receptor beta chain originates from a study of T cell repertoires in cytomegalovirus infection. For the study at large: Newly reported HLA-C-restricted and thoroughly characterized HLA-B-restricted CMV epitopes were employed.

TCRdb redid the calling of the reads with MiXCR, one entry per CDR3 protein. The sample holds more than 250,000 distinct CDR3 sequences; 25% are singletons and the top ten take 10% to 15%. This clonotype was seen at least ten times. Its target is unknown. This receptor was identified in a human donor in good health (CMV status not recorded). Some clones in this sample may be carry-over from other donors' samples. The sample here was cultured PBMCs, taken from culture after CMV antigen stimulation.

CDR3 residues: CASSLGHLGYEQYF. The CDR3 DNA is TGTGCCAGCAGCTTAGGACATCTTGGCTACGAGCAGTACTTC. The J gene is TRBJ2-7, the V gene TRBV7-2; unclear D gene. The CDR3 extends over 14 amino acids. With 1 base removed from V and 3 bases from J, the gap between germline ends came to 10 bases. Germline CDR1 SGHTA, CDR2 FQGNSA.